The 28 T cell receptor beta chains given below trace back to one sample, sequenced in a study of T cells after yellow fever vaccination. TCRdb re-called the 5' RACE reads with MiXCR, one entry per CDR3 protein. The data show approximately 510,000 distinct CDR3 sequences, roughly a fifth seen once. This sample comprised PBMCs, obtained approximately 22 days after the first yellow fever vaccination. Source of these receptors: a young man who received the YFV17D yellow fever vaccine.

CDR3 region: CASSASGLAGGRDEQFF. DNA for the CDR3: TGCGCCAGCAGCGCCTCGGGACTAGCGGGGGGGCGCGATGAGCAGTTCTTC. J is TRBJ2-1 and V is TRBV5-1; TRBD2 aligns across 16 bases. CDR3 length: 17 amino acids. CDR1 and CDR2 from the germline V gene are SGHRS and YFSETQ. With V trimmed by 4 bases and J by 8 bases, 9 bases remained unmatched.

This sequence joins TRBV6-2 or TRBV6-3 and TRBJ2-7; TRBD1 might be the D (6 bases). The CDR3 is 15 amino acids. The germline CDR1 and CDR2 sequences are MNHEY and SVGEGT. The ends were cut back, 6 bases at V and 1 base at J, with 16 bases in the middle. DNA of the CDR3: TGTGCCAGCAGGGACTCGGGACACCCATCCTACGAGCAGTACTTC. Amino acids: CASRDSGHPSYEQYF.

V gene TRBV5-4 combines with J gene TRBJ2-2; tentatively, D is TRBD2 (6 bases). CDR1 and CDR2 from the germline V gene are SGHNT and YYREEE (reference sequence). V lost 6 bases to trimming and J lost 4 bases, with 10 bases between them. The CDR3 totals 13 residues. The CDR3 is CASTRGSTGELFF. The CDR3 bases are TGTGCCAGCACCCGGGGGTCCACCGGGGAGCTGTTTTTT. The whole variable domain, remainder taken from reference TRBV5-4 and TRBJ2-2, is ETGVTQSPTHLIKTRGQQVTLRCSSQSGHNTVSWYQQALGQGPQFIFQYYREEENGRGNFPPRFSGLQFPNYSSELNVNALELDDSALYLCASTRGSTGELFFGEGSRLTVL.

This clonotype has a handful of counts. DNA of the CDR3: TGTGCCAGCGGTGAGAGCGGGGAAGATACGCAGTATTTT. Its protein is CASGESGEDTQYF. This sequence joins TRBV28 and TRBJ2-3, with 7 bases identical to TRBD2. Germline lookup yields CDR1 MDHEN and CDR2 SYDVKM. V was clipped by 8 bases and J by 5 bases; unmatched bases: 7. CDR3 length: 13 residues.

The V and J genes are TRBV27 and TRBJ2-6; D gene uncertain. The CDR3 consists of 15 residues. Germline assignment: CDR1 MNHEY and CDR2 SMNVEV (reference sequence). CDR3 protein: CATARQTSGANVLTF. The CDR3 nucleotides are TGTGCGACCGCAAGACAAACCTCTGGGGCCAACGTCCTGACTTTC.

This clonotype appeared a few times. The chain recombines TRBV20-1 with TRBJ2-3, with D tentatively TRBD2 (6 bases). V lost 5 bases, J lost 0 bases, and 15 bases lay in between. The CDR3 runs to 15 residues. The germline V gene encodes CDR1 DFQATT and CDR2 SNEGSKA (reference sequence). The CDR3 bases are TGCAGTGCTCAGGACGGGGGTGTGAGCACAGATACGCAGTATTTT. Its translation is CSAQDGGVSTDTQYF.

The rearrangement uses TRBV10-3 and TRBJ1-2; D ambiguous. The germline gives CDR1 ENHRY, CDR2 SYGVKD. V was pared by 4 bases and J by 1 base, with 10 bases between. The CDR3 loop spans 14 amino acids. The CDR3, as DNA: TGTGCCATCAGTGTCTCCGCAGATAACTATGGCTACACCTTC. It translates to CAISVSADNYGYTF.

This clonotype was detected a few times. This chain connects TRBV14 to TRBJ2-5, with a possible D match to TRBD1 (6 bases). V was cut by 4 bases and J by 4 bases, with 16 bases left in between. In germline, CDR1 is SGHDN, CDR2 FVKESK. The CDR3 covers 15 residues. CDR3 protein: CASSRAGVGIETQYF. The CDR3 DNA reads as TGTGCCAGCAGCCGAGCAGGGGTTGGGATAGAGACCCAGTACTTC.

CDR3 region: CATLRQGAYEQYF. The CDR3 DNA is TGTGCCACCCTCAGACAGGGGGCCTACGAGCAGTACTTC. The rearrangement links TRBV24-1 to TRBJ2-7; 9 bases map to TRBD1. Germline-derived CDR1 and CDR2 are KGHDR and SFDVKD. Trimming at V came to 9 bases and at J to 2 bases, leaving 4 bases not matched to a gene. The CDR3 spans 13 residues.

This chain uses TRBV4-3 with TRBJ1-1; D gene uncertain. This CDR3 spans 13 amino acids. The V end was cut by 4 bases, the J end by 1 base, with 7 bases between. CDR1 and CDR2 from the germline V gene are LGHNA and YSLEER. This chain's CDR3 is CASSRFENTEAFF. Written as DNA, the CDR3 is TGCGCCAGCAGCCGGTTCGAGAACACTGAAGCTTTCTTT.

The chain uses TRBV5-1 and TRBJ2-5; TRBD2 matches at 11 bases. Trimming took 6 bases from V and 7 from J; bases not matched to a gene: 11. Germline assignment: CDR1 SGHRS and CDR2 YFSETQ. This CDR3 contains 15 residues. The chain's CDR3 is CASTNSTSGAGTQYF. The CDR3 region has the DNA TGCGCCAGCACGAACTCGACTAGCGGGGCGGGGACCCAGTACTTC. Full variable domain (outside the CDR3, taken from reference TRBV5-1 and TRBJ2-5): KAGVTQTPRYLIKTRGQQVTLSCSPISGHRSVSWYQQTPGQGLQFLFEYFSETQRNKGNFPGRFSGRQFSNSRSEMNVSTLELGDSALYLCASTNSTSGAGTQYFGPGTRLLVL.

This clonotype was observed a handful of times. This rearrangement joins TRBV25-1 to TRBJ2-3, with 7 bases matching TRBD1. The CDR3 has 14 residues. CDR1 is MGHDK, CDR2 SYGVNS, per germline. The V gene end was trimmed by 7 bases and the J gene end by 0 bases; junction bases not matched to a gene: 4. The chain's CDR3 is CASNRGVSTDTQYF. Written as DNA, the CDR3 is TGTGCCAGCAACAGGGGAGTCAGCACAGATACGCAGTATTTT.

The chain combines TRBV5-1 with TRBJ1-2; possible D gene TRBD1, 5 bases. Per germline, CDR1 SGHRS and CDR2 YFSETQ. CDR3 length: 14 amino acids. V dropped 0 bases and J dropped 4 bases, with 10 bases sitting between them. The CDR3 reads CASSLGGRAYGYTF. The CDR3 DNA follows: TGCGCCAGCAGCTTGGGGGGCAGGGCCTATGGCTACACCTTC.

This chain joins TRBV20-1 and TRBJ2-7; perhaps TRBD2 as D (6 bases). This CDR3 is 12 amino acids long. CDR1 DFQATT and CDR2 SNEGSKA come from the germline V gene (reference sequence). Trimming took off 2 bases at V and 3 bases at J, with 8 bases between the two ends. The CDR3: CSARTRGYEQYV. DNA of the CDR3: TGCAGTGCTAGAACGCGGGGCTACGAGCAGTACGTC.

This clonotype was observed a few times. V gene TRBV20-1 combines with J gene TRBJ2-6, with D possibly TRBD2 on 6 matching bases. Germline lookup yields CDR1 DFQATT and CDR2 SNEGSKA (reference sequence). The CDR3 is made up of 14 amino acids. V was trimmed by 3 bases and J by 2 bases, leaving 8 bases between them. CDR3 DNA sequence: TGCAGTGCTAGTCCGGGGGCTGGGGCCAACGTCCTGACTTTC. It translates to CSASPGAGANVLTF.

The rearrangement links TRBV20-1 to TRBJ1-1; the D is unclear. CDR1 is DFQATT, CDR2 SNEGSKA, per germline (reference sequence). This CDR3 region has 13 residues. The V end lost 6 bases, the J end lost 0 bases, and 11 bases lay between the germline ends. This chain's CDR3 is CSANDVVNTEAFF. Here the CDR3 DNA reads TGCAGTGCAAACGACGTGGTGAACACTGAAGCTTTCTTT.

The rearrangement joins TRBV10-3 to TRBJ2-7; a weak D match, TRBD2 (5 bases). The CDR3 consists of 17 residues. The ends were cut back, 7 bases at V and 5 bases at J, with 27 bases in the middle. Germline V gene sequence: CDR1 ENHRY, CDR2 SYGVKD. The CDR3 protein is CAIISTSVRTRGNEQYV. The CDR3 nucleotides are TGTGCCATCATCTCCACTTCGGTTAGGACGCGAGGGAACGAGCAGTACGTC.

This sequence joins TRBV28 and TRBJ1-6, with 7 bases aligning to TRBD1. The ends lost 9 bases at V and 0 bases at J; junction bases unmatched: 11. Per germline, CDR1 MDHEN and CDR2 SYDVKM. This CDR3 has 17 residues. The CDR3 loop is CASLTGVGSSYNSPLHF. CDR3 DNA: TGTGCCAGTTTAACAGGGGTAGGGAGCTCCTATAATTCACCCCTCCACTTT. Supplemented by reference TRBV28 and TRBJ1-6, the full variable domain reads DVKVTQSSRYLVKRTGEKVFLECVQDMDHENMFWYRQDPGLGLRLIYFSYDVKMKEKGDIPEGYSVSREKKERFSLILESASTNQTSMYLCASLTGVGSSYNSPLHFGNGTRLTVT.

CDR3 DNA: TGTGCCAGCTCAGGGGCCAAGGTCATTCAGTACTTC. This encodes CASSGAKVIQYF. V is TRBV11-2 and J is TRBJ2-4; possible D gene TRBD1, 6 bases. Trimming cost V 8 bases and J 9 bases, with 14 bases left between them. CDR3 length: 12 residues. The germline gives CDR1 SGHAT, CDR2 FQNNGV.

The chain is built from TRBV7-3 and TRBJ2-1; 7 bases map to TRBD2. The J segment lost 0 bases and the V segment lost 3 bases, leaving 5 bases of the junction unmatched. The CDR3 length is 16 residues. Germline loops: CDR1 SGHTA, CDR2 FQGTGA. The CDR3 region is CASSLGGVSSYNEQFF. The CDR3 DNA reads TGTGCCAGCAGCTTGGGGGGGGTCAGCTCCTACAATGAGCAGTTCTTC.

The table lists this clonotype with a few counts. V and J are TRBV7-2 and TRBJ1-1; 7 nucleotides align to TRBD1. This CDR3 is built from 12 residues. CDR1 SGHTA and CDR2 FQGNSA come from the germline V gene. V gave up 5 bases and J gave up 10 bases; unmatched junction bases: 7. This CDR3 reads CASSVNRGRAFF. The CDR3 DNA reads as TGTGCCAGCAGCGTAAACAGGGGTCGAGCTTTCTTT.

The V gene is TRBV7-3, the J gene TRBJ1-6, with D tentatively TRBD1 (5 bases). With 3 bases removed from V and 4 bases from J, the gap between germline ends came to 7 bases. The CDR3 extends over 14 amino acids. Germline lookup yields CDR1 SGHTA and CDR2 FQGTGA. The DNA of the CDR3 is TGTGCCAGCAGCTTGGGACCGTATAATTCACCCCTCCACTTT. The encoded protein is CASSLGPYNSPLHF.

The chain has TRBV7-2 and TRBJ2-6; D not certain. The germline gives CDR1 SGHTA, CDR2 FQGNSA. The CDR3 runs to 16 residues. The V end lost 1 base, the J end lost 0 bases, and 7 bases lay between the germline ends. CDR3 sequence: CASSLVARSGANVLTF. CDR3 DNA: TGTGCCAGCAGCTTAGTCGCCCGCTCTGGGGCCAACGTCCTGACTTTC.

The genes are TRBV7-3 and TRBJ2-5; D is possibly TRBD1 or TRBD2 (6 bases each). The V and J ends lost 5 bases and 5 bases respectively, with 18 bases between them. Germline CDR1 is SGHTA and CDR2 is FQGTGA. This CDR3 is built from 15 residues. CDR3 sequence (DNA): TGTGCCAGCAGCCTATCCGGGGGCGCCGCCGAGACCCAGTACTTC. Protein product: CASSLSGGAAETQYF. The variable domain in full, with the rest retrieved from reference TRBV7-3 and TRBJ2-5, is GAGVSQTPSNKVTEKGKYVELRCDPISGHTALYWYRQSLGQGPEFLIYFQGTGAADDSGLPNDRFFAVRPEGSVSTLKIQRTERGDSAVYLCASSLSGGAAETQYFGPGTRLLVL.

The table lists this clonotype with a few counts. The rearrangement links TRBV12-3 or TRBV12-4 to TRBJ2-3, with D possibly called TRBD1 or TRBD2 (5 bases each). Trimming pared 3 bases from V and 4 bases from J, leaving 14 bases between. The CDR3 is 15 amino acids. This chain's CDR3 is CASSLKGGGADTQYF. The CDR3, as DNA: TGTGCCAGCAGTTTGAAGGGTGGGGGAGCAGATACGCAGTATTTT.

The V gene is TRBV7-6, the J gene TRBJ2-7, with 9 bases that match TRBD1. J was trimmed by 7 bases and V by 5 bases; bases with no gene match: 12. CDR3 length: 15 residues. Germline CDR1 and CDR2: SGHVS and FNYEAQ. The CDR3 is CASSPNPGQGYEQYF. The CDR3 DNA follows: TGTGCCAGCAGCCCTAACCCGGGACAGGGATATGAGCAGTACTTC. Based on the CDR3 plus reference TRBV7-6 and TRBJ2-7, the full variable domain is GAGVSQSPRYKVTKRGQDVALRCDPISGHVSLYWYRQALGQGPEFLTYFNYEAQQDKSGLPNDRFSAERPEGSISTLTIQRTEQRDSAMYRCASSPNPGQGYEQYFGPGTRLTVT.

The rearrangement joins TRBV4-1 to TRBJ2-4, with 7 bases that match TRBD2. This CDR3 is 15 amino acids long. V lost 6 bases to trimming and J lost 8 bases; unmatched junction nucleotides: 13. In germline, CDR1 is MGHRA, CDR2 YSYEKL. The CDR3 DNA reads as TGCGCCAGCAGTATCATAGCGGGTTCCTTGGACATTCAGTACTTC. Amino acid sequence: CASSIIAGSLDIQYF.

This rearrangement joins TRBV19 to TRBJ1-5; D is unresolved. Germline CDR1 LNHDA, CDR2 SQIVND (reference sequence). The V gene lost 5 bases and the J gene lost 0 bases, with 11 bases spanning the gap. The CDR3 length is 15 residues. CDR3 residues: CASSSRPDSNQPQHF. CDR3 in DNA: TGTGCCAGTAGTTCCCGACCGGATAGCAATCAGCCCCAGCATTTT.